This T cell receptor beta chain was recovered during a study of cytomegalovirus exposure and HLA in healthy donors. General study points: Prior analysis indicated that the majority of TCR beta V segments exhibited productivity approximately 87% or approximately 30% of the time. Confirmation was obtained in vitro that three CMV-associated chains are specific for CMV antigens.

Note on this clone: As yet, its antigen is unknown.

The primer mix had 60 Vbeta and 13 Jbeta primers. The repertoire was sequenced with immunoSEQ multiplex PCR; TCRdb's copy has only in-frame clones and lacks some. The sample has approximately 120,000 clones; over 65% are singletons. V dropped 6 bases and J dropped 3; count of bases not matched to a gene: 7. Looked up from germline, CDR1 is SQVTM and CDR2 is ANQGSEA. The CDR3 is made up of 14 amino acids. The sample taken for sequencing was PBMCs. The source of this sequence is a man aged 30-40 years in good health and CMV-seronegative. This rearrangement joins TRBV29-1 to TRBJ2-2, with 7 bases fitting TRBD1. CDR3 sequence (DNA): TGCAGCGTGCGGACAGGTTTCGACACCGGGGAGCTGTTTTTT. It yields the protein CSVRTGFDTGELFF.